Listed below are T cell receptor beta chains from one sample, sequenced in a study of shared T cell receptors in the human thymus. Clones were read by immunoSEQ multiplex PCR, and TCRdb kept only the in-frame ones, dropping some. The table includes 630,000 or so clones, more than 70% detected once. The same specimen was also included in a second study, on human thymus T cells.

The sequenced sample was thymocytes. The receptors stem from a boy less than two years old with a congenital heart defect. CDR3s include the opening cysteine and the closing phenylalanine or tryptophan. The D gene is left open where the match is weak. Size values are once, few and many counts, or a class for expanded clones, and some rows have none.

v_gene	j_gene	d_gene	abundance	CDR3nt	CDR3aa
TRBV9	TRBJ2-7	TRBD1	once	TGTGCCAGCAGCGTAGAGGGACAGGGGCCGGGAGTCGAGCAGTACTTC	CASSVEGQGPGVEQYF
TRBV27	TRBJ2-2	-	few	TGTGCCAGCAGTCCCCTATTTAACACCGGGGAGCTGTTTTTT	CASSPLFNTGELFF
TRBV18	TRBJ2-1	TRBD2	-	TGTGCCAGCTCACCACTTCCCGGTAGCGGGAGAGTCGACAATGAGCAGTTCTTC	CASSPLPGSGRVDNEQFF
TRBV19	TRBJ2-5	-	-	TGTGCCACCGGCCCGTGGGGGCACCAAGAGACCCAGTACTTC	CATGPWGHQETQYF
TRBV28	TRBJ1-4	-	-	TGTGCCAGCAGCGACGGAGATCACAGGGTGGAAAAACTGTTTTTT	CASSDGDHRVEKLFF
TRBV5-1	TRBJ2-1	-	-	TGCGCCAGCAGCTTGGATGCAGTAGGGAGTAATGAGCAGTTCTTC	CASSLDAVGSNEQFF
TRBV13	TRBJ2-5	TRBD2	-	TGTGCCAGCAGCTTCCGACTAGCGGGGGGGCGACGGGAGACCCAGTACTTC	CASSFRLAGGRRETQYF
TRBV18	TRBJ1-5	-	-	TGTGCCAGCTCACCCGGGGGGTATCAGCCCCAGCATTTT	CASSPGGYQPQHF
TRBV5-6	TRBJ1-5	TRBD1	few	TGTGCCAGCAGCTTGGGGCAACAGGGGGTCAGTCAGCCCCAGCATTTT	CASSLGQQGVSQPQHF
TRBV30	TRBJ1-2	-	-	TGTGCCTGGAGTCAGGACAGATCTAACTATGGCTACACCTTC	CAWSQDRSNYGYTF
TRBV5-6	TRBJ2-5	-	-	TGTGCCAGCAAGCTCAATTACGGGACAAAACAAGAGACCCAGTACTTC	CASKLNYGTKQETQYF
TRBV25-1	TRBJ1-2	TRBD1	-	TGTGCCAGCAGTGAATCCGCAGGGGGCTATGGCTACACCTTC	CASSESAGGYGYTF
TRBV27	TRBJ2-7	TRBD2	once	TGTGCCAGCAGCTCGGCGGGAGGGCACGGGTACGAGCAGTACTTC	CASSSAGGHGYEQYF
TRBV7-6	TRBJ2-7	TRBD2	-	TGTGCCAGCAGCTTAGGTCCTGCCGGGGGGGCCTACGAGCAGTACTTC	CASSLGPAGGAYEQYF
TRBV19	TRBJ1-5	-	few	TGTGCCAGTAGTATCCCAACGAGGGCGGGCTATAGCAATCAGCCCCAGCATTTT	CASSIPTRAGYSNQPQHF
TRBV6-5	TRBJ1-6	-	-	TGTGCCAGCAGTTACGTGCGGGTTGGATCACCCCTCCACTTT	CASSYVRVGSPLHF
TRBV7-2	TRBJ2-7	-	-	TGTGCCAGCAGCTTTGCAGGGCACGAGCAGTACTTC	CASSFAGHEQYF
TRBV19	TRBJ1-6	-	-	TGTGCCAGTAGTATGAGGACAGTAAAAAGCCATAATTCACCCCTCCACTTT	CASSMRTVKSHNSPLHF
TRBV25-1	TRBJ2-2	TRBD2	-	TGTGCCAGCAGTGGGACTAGCATCTCGGGTTGGGCCGGGGAGCTGTTTTTT	CASSGTSISGWAGELFF
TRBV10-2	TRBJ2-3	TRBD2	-	TGCGCCAGCAGTGAGGCCCACCTAACCGGGACTAGAGTATACACAGATACGCAGTATTTT	CASSEAHLTGTRVYTDTQYF
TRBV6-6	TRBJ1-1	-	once	TGTGCCACCCAGTGGGGGCCCGACTACACTGAAGCTTTCTTT	CATQWGPDYTEAFF
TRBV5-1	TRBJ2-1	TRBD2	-	TGCGCCAGCAGCTTGGGATCAGCGGGGGGGCCGGGCAATGAGCAGTTCTTC	CASSLGSAGGPGNEQFF
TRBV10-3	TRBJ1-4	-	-	TGTGCCATCAGTCCCAAAGTCGGGAAACTGTTTTTT	CAISPKVGKLFF
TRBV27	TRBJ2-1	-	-	TGTGCCAGCAGACAAAGCGGTACCCCTATCTACAATGAGCAGTTCTTC	CASRQSGTPIYNEQFF